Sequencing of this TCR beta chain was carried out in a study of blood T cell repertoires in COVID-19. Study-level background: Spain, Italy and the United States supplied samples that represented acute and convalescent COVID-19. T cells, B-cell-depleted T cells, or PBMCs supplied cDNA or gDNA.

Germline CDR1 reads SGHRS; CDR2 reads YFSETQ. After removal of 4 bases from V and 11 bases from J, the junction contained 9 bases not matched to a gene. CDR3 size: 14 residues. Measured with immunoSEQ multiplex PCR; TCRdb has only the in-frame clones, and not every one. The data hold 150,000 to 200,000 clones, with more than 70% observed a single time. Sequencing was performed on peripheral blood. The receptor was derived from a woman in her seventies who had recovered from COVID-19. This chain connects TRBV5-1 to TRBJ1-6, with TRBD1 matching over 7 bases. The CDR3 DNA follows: TGCGCCAGCAGCCCCTCCGGGACAGTGGCACCCCTCCACTTT. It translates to CASSPSGTVAPLHF.